These 21 T cell receptor beta chains came from one sample sequenced in a study of blood T cells in healthy people across ages. The authors ran a second PCR of 7 to 11 cycles using a sample-barcoded 5' primer and a J-beta primer mix. TCRdb re-called the 5' RACE reads through MiXCR, storing one row per CDR3 protein. The data show roughly 550,000 distinct CDR3 sequences, with more than 20% seen just once and around 10% held by the top ten. This same sample was also taken into another study, of T cells of mothers and their children.

What was sequenced was blood. Receptor source: a boy aged 10-17 years in good health.

J is TRBJ1-4 and V is TRBV20-1, with TRBD1 matching over 7 bases. The ends lost 6 bases at V and 4 bases at J; junction bases unmatched: 11. Germline CDR1 is DFQATT and CDR2 is SNEGSKA (reference sequence). The CDR3 is 15 residues long. The CDR3 sequence is CSARPMTGLNEKLFF. The CDR3 region has the DNA TGCAGTGCCAGACCCATGACAGGGCTTAATGAAAAACTGTTTTTT.

This clonotype was found a few times. A read error may account for a junction end that differs from germline. The chain carries TRBV5-1 and TRBJ2-5; 11 bases line up with TRBD2. The CDR3 is made up of 15 amino acids. Germline-derived CDR1 and CDR2 are SGHRS and YFSETQ. The CDR3 is CASSRTSGFQETQHF. CDR3 DNA: TGCGCCAGCAGCAGGACTAGCGGGTTCCAAGAGACCCAGCACTTC.

The genes are TRBV12-3 or TRBV12-4 and TRBJ2-3; 7 nucleotides align to TRBD2. The CDR3 totals 15 residues. J lost 3 bases, V lost 3 bases, and 6 bases had no gene match. The CDR3 sequence is CASSFFGGGTDTQYF. CDR3 bases: TGTGCCAGCAGTTTCTTTGGGGGAGGGACAGATACGCAGTATTTT.

This clonotype was seen many times. This chain connects TRBV29-1 to TRBJ2-4, with D uncertain. Trimming took off 4 bases at V and 2 bases at J, with 9 bases between the two ends. The CDR3 is 13 amino acids. The germline V gene encodes CDR1 SQVTM and CDR2 ANQGSEA. The CDR3 DNA reads as TGCAGCGTTGCCCTCAGGACCAAAAACATTCAGTACTTC. It is translated as CSVALRTKNIQYF.

This chain connects TRBV5-1 to TRBJ2-7; D possibly corresponds to TRBD1 (5 bases). Germline V gene sequence: CDR1 SGHRS, CDR2 YFSETQ. The length of the CDR3 is 15 residues. Trimming left V 4 bases short and J 1 base short, with 15 bases between. CDR3 sequence reads: CASSDETDNSYEQYF. The CDR3, as DNA: TGCGCCAGCAGCGACGAGACAGACAATTCCTACGAGCAGTACTTC.

The chain has TRBV27 and TRBJ2-3; D is ambiguous. This CDR3 comprises 15 residues. V shed 5 bases and J shed 2 bases, with 14 bases lying between them. From germline, CDR1 is MNHEY and CDR2 SMNVEV (reference sequence). CDR3 loop: CASSPRKKDTDTQYF. The CDR3 DNA reads as TGTGCCAGCAGTCCGCGAAAGAAAGACACAGATACGCAGTATTTT.

This clonotype has a handful of counts. This chain joins TRBV5-1 and TRBJ1-2, with unresolved D. The germline V gene has CDR1 SGHRS and CDR2 YFSETQ. This CDR3 has 15 amino acids. Trimming shortened V by 2 bases and J by 2 bases, and 13 bases separated the two germline ends. The chain's CDR3 is CASSFRTAENYGYTF. CDR3 nucleotide sequence: TGCGCCAGCAGCTTTAGGACCGCGGAGAACTATGGCTACACCTTC.

V is TRBV9 and J is TRBJ2-3, with a tentative D call TRBD2 (6 bases). The CDR3 is 16 residues long. V lost 0 bases and J 2 bases, leaving 13 bases between the germline ends. From germline, CDR1 is SGDLS and CDR2 YYNGEE. CDR3 amino acids: CASSVVAGLFTDTQYF. In DNA, the CDR3 is TGTGCCAGCAGCGTAGTTGCGGGACTTTTCACAGATACGCAGTATTTT.

The chain links TRBV6-5 to TRBJ1-1; 8 nucleotides agree with TRBD1. Looked up from germline, CDR1 is MNHEY and CDR2 is SVGAGI. V was pared by 0 bases and J by 1 base, with 1 base of the junction left unmatched. The CDR3 runs 15 residues. DNA of the CDR3: TGTGCCAGCAGTTACTCCCAGGGGGCGAACACTGAAGCTTTCTTT. Translation: CASSYSQGANTEAFF.

A few counts support this clonotype. The chain employs TRBV5-6 and TRBJ2-3; 13 bases map to TRBD2. Germline values: CDR1 SGHDT, CDR2 YYEEEE. The CDR3 is 16 residues long. The V gene end was trimmed by 5 bases and the J gene end by 2 bases; junction bases not matched to a gene: 5. The CDR3: CASSQTSGGLTDTQYF. CDR3 in DNA: TGTGCCAGCAGTCAGACTAGCGGGGGGCTCACAGATACGCAGTATTTT.

The gene calls are TRBV7-2 and TRBJ2-2, with unresolved D. With 6 bases removed from V and 5 bases from J, the gap between germline ends came to 7 bases. The CDR3 is made up of 12 amino acids. Germline lookup yields CDR1 SGHTA and CDR2 FQGNSA. This chain's CDR3 is CASRLTTGELFF. The CDR3 DNA reads as TGTGCCAGCAGACTAACGACCGGGGAGCTGTTTTTT.

This clonotype was seen only a few times. This chain connects TRBV7-2 to TRBJ2-1, with 9 bases fitting TRBD2. The V and J ends lost 5 bases and 3 bases, in that order; junction bases with no gene match: 8. From germline, CDR1 is SGHTA and CDR2 FQGNSA. This CDR3 contains 16 residues. The CDR3 loop reads CASSPLLRGGYNEQFF. Written as DNA, the CDR3 is TGTGCCAGCAGCCCGCTTTTGCGGGGGGGCTACAATGAGCAGTTCTTC.

The chain joins TRBV7-2 to TRBJ1-6; possibly TRBD1 for D (5 bases). Germline lookup yields CDR1 SGHTA and CDR2 FQGNSA. Deletions cut 2 bases from V and 7 bases from J, with 12 bases between. The CDR3 length is 15 residues. CDR3 coding DNA: TGTGCCAGCAGCTTACCCGGGACCCTAAATTCACCCCTCCACTTT. Its protein is CASSLPGTLNSPLHF.

This clonotype was seen more than once but under ten times. The chain has TRBV20-1 and TRBJ2-5; 8 nucleotides align to TRBD2. The J call may not be correct, given that the DNA end is closer to TRBJ2-1. CDR1 and CDR2 (germline): DFQATT, SNEGSKA (reference sequence). The CDR3 totals 14 residues. CDR3 sequence reads: CSARSSGRGNEQFF. The DNA for the CDR3 is TGCAGTGCTAGATCGAGCGGGAGAGGCAATGAGCAGTTCTTC.

Comments on this clonotype: At one end, the junction sequence differs from germline, possibly due to a read error. The CDR3 is CSAGDSAGQQAYGYTF. The CDR3 DNA reads as TGCAGTGCTGGAGATTCGGCAGGGCAGCAAGCCTATGGCTACACCTTC. The chain employs TRBV20-1 and TRBJ1-2; D perhaps matches TRBD1 (5 bases). This CDR3 contains 16 residues. In germline, CDR1 is DFQATT, CDR2 SNEGSKA (reference sequence).

This clonotype was recorded at least ten times. The J gene is TRBJ2-4, the V gene TRBV28, with D possibly matching TRBD2 (7 bases). The CDR3 loop spans 15 amino acids. V was clipped by 4 bases and J by 3 bases, with 13 bases between them. Germline V gene lookup returns CDR1 MDHEN and CDR2 SYDVKM. CDR3 DNA: TGTGCCAGCAGTTCGGGGGGCTTCGGCAAAAACATTCAGTACTTC. The encoded protein is CASSSGGFGKNIQYF.

The chain uses TRBV9 and TRBJ2-1; 12 bases align to TRBD2. The junction had 8 bases not matched to a gene; V was cut back by 0 bases and J by 4 bases. This CDR3 is built from 18 residues. The germline V gene encodes CDR1 SGDLS and CDR2 YYNGEE. CDR3 protein: CASSVERTSGIGYNEQFF. The DNA of the CDR3 is TGTGCCAGCAGCGTAGAAAGGACTAGCGGGATAGGGTACAATGAGCAGTTCTTC.

The chain links TRBV6-2 or TRBV6-3 to TRBJ1-4; D possibly corresponds to TRBD1 (5 bases). Germline-derived CDR1 and CDR2 are MNHEY and SVGEGT. This CDR3 comprises 15 residues. Trimming removed 6 bases at V and 0 bases at J, with 11 bases between. The CDR3 here is CASSDQGATNEKLFF. In nucleotides, the CDR3 is TGTGCCAGCAGCGACCAGGGAGCAACTAATGAAAAACTGTTTTTT.

Here the CDR3 reads CASLSWNSPLHF. CDR3 DNA: TGTGCCAGTCTATCCTGGAATTCACCCCTCCACTTT. The chain employs TRBV6-1 and TRBJ1-6; no reliable D call. The CDR3 runs to 12 residues. V was shortened by 9 bases and J by 7 bases, with 10 bases between the two germline ends. Germline-derived CDR1 and CDR2 are MNHNS and SASEGT.

This clonotype was seen a handful of times. The chain is built from TRBV2 and TRBJ2-5; possibly TRBD2 for D (5 bases). CDR1 and CDR2 (germline): SNHLY, FYNNEI. The V gene lost 0 bases and the J gene lost 4 bases, with 12 bases spanning the gap. The CDR3 runs to 15 residues. The CDR3 bases are TGTGCCAGCAGTGAAGCGGTTGTTGAGGGAGAGACCCAGTACTTC. Translating gives CASSEAVVEGETQYF. The full variable domain, in which reference TRBV2 and TRBJ2-5 provide the parts outside the CDR3, is EPEVTQTPSHQVTQMGQEVILRCVPISNHLYFYWYRQILGQKVEFLVSFYNNEISEKSEIFDDQFSVERPDGSNFTLKIRSTKLEDSAMYFCASSEAVVEGETQYFGPGTRLLVL.

This chain links TRBV7-9 with TRBJ1-2; D call uncertain. V was cut by 4 bases and J by 7 bases, with 16 bases left in between. In germline, CDR1 is SEHNR, CDR2 FQNEAQ (reference sequence). The CDR3 is 14 residues long. CDR3 region: CASSSPFGVGGYTF. The CDR3 DNA reads as TGTGCCAGCAGCTCCCCATTTGGGGTGGGTGGCTACACCTTC.